Each of the 8 T cell receptor beta chains below was sequenced from the same sample in a study of blood T cell repertoires in COVID-19. Sequenced by immunoSEQ multiplex PCR; TCRdb stores in-frame clones only, minus some. The table lists roughly 260,000 clones, around 90% of them singletons. Sequencing used peripheral blood. These receptor sequences come from a woman between 35 and 50 years old with acute or convalescent COVID-19.

This sequence joins TRBV11-2 and TRBJ1-1, with D possibly being TRBD1 (5 bases). The germline gives CDR1 SGHAT, CDR2 FQNNGV. CDR3 size: 17 residues. V lost 3 bases and J lost 2, with 19 bases in between. CDR3 nucleotide sequence: TGTGCCAGCAGCTTGCGGGTGGGGGGACTGGGCAACACTGAAGCTTTCTTT. This sequence encodes CASSLRVGGLGNTEAFF. Using reference TRBV11-2 and TRBJ1-1 for the parts outside the CDR3, the full variable domain is EAGVAQSPRYKIIEKRQSVAFWCNPISGHATLYWYQQILGQGPKLLIQFQNNGVVDDSQLPKDRFSAERLKGVDSTLKIQPAKLEDSAVYLCASSLRVGGLGNTEAFFGQGTRLTVV.

The rearrangement uses TRBV3-1 (or the pseudogene TRBV3-2) and TRBJ2-2; 7 nucleotides agree with TRBD1. Germline V gene data show CDR1 as LGHDT and CDR2 as YNNKEL (reference sequence). J gave up 3 bases and V 5 bases, and 3 bases lay outside the gene matches. The CDR3 contains 14 residues. This chain's CDR3 is CASSWTGDTGELFF. The CDR3 region has the DNA TGTGCCAGCAGCTGGACAGGTGACACCGGGGAGCTGTTTTTT.

This clone was picked up one time. The chain combines TRBV29-1 with TRBJ2-3; 11 nucleotides align to TRBD2. CDR1 is SQVTM and CDR2 is ANQGSEA in the germline V gene. The J segment lost 1 base and the V segment lost 7 bases, leaving 4 bases of the junction unmatched. The CDR3 length is 14 residues. The DNA for the CDR3 is TGCAGCGACCTACTAGCGGGGGGCACAGATACGCAGTATTTT. As protein: CSDLLAGGTDTQYF.

The V and J genes are TRBV7-2 and TRBJ2-3, with 8 nucleotides matching TRBD1. There are 15 residues in the CDR3. Losses at the gene ends were 4 bases for V and 4 bases for J; bases not matched to a gene: 7. Germline V CDR1 and CDR2: SGHTA, FQGNSA. DNA of the CDR3: TGTGCCAGCAGCTCGGTGACAGGGGCGGCAGATACGCAGTATTTT. Its translation is CASSSVTGAADTQYF.

This clone was detected only once. This chain's CDR3 is CAWSHQAGAGELFF. CDR3 coding DNA: TGTGCCTGGAGTCATCAGGCGGGGGCCGGGGAGCTGTTTTTT. The J gene is TRBJ2-2, the V gene TRBV30, with TRBD2 identical over 7 bases. CDR1 is GTSNPN and CDR2 is SVGIG in the germline V gene (reference sequence). There are 14 residues in the CDR3. Trimming took 2 bases from V and 6 from J; bases not matched to a gene: 6.

The J gene is TRBJ2-2, the V gene TRBV11-3, with TRBD1 identical over 7 bases. Germline-derived CDR1 and CDR2 are SGHNT and YENEEA. This CDR3 region has 16 residues. V gave up 5 bases and J gave up 4 bases; unmatched junction bases: 10. CDR3 residues: CASSRGQARGTGELFF. The CDR3 bases are TGTGCCAGCAGCCGAGGACAGGCCCGGGGCACCGGGGAGCTGTTTTTT.

The chain is built from TRBV9 and TRBJ2-1; 7 nucleotides match TRBD1. Germline V gene sequence: CDR1 SGDLS, CDR2 YYNGEE. The CDR3 is 15 amino acids. The J segment lost 8 bases and the V segment lost 4 bases, leaving 12 bases of the junction unmatched. Here the CDR3 reads CASSSGLQGWDEQFF. CDR3 nucleotides: TGTGCCAGCAGCTCCGGTTTACAGGGGTGGGATGAGCAGTTCTTC.

The chain carries TRBV19 and TRBJ1-1; D unclear. This CDR3 comprises 13 residues. Germline V gene data show CDR1 as LNHDA and CDR2 as SQIVND (reference sequence). Trimming took 6 bases from V and 6 from J, leaving 14 bases between them. The CDR3 nucleotides are TGTGCCAGTAGCCGGGTACTGGTCGCTGAAGCTTTCTTT. Translating it yields CASSRVLVAEAFF.